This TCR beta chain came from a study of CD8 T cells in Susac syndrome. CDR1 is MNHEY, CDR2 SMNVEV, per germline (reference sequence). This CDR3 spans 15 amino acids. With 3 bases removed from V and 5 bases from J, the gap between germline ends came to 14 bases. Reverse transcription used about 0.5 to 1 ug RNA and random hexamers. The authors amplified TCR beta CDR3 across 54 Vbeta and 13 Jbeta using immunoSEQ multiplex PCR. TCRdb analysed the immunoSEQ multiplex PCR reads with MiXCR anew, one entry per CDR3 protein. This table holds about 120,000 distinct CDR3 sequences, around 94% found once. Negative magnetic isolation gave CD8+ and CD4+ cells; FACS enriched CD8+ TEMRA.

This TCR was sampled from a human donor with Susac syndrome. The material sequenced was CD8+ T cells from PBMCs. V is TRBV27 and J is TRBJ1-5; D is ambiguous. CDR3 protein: CASSLIGGTYQPQHF. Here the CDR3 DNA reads TGTGCCAGCAGTTTGATAGGAGGAACATATCAGCCCCAGCATTTT.